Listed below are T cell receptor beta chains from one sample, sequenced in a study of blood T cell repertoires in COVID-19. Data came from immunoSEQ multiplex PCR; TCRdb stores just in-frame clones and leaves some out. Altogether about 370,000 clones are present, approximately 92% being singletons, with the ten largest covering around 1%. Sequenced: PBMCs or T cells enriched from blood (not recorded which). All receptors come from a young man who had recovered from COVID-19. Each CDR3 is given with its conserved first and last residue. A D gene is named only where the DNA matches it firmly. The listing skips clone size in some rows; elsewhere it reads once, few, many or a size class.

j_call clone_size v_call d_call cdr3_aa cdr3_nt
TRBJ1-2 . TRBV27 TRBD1 CASSPILPPDRGPYGYTF TGTGCCAGCAGTCCTATTCTCCCCCCGGACAGGGGGCCCTATGGCTACACCTTC
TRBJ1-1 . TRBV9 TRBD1 CASSVGIRGDTEAFF TGTGCCAGCAGCGTAGGCATCAGGGGGGACACTGAAGCTTTCTTT
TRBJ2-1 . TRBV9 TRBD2 CASSVLAGSSSYNEQFF TGTGCCAGCAGCGTCTTAGCGGGATCAAGCTCCTACAATGAGCAGTTCTTC
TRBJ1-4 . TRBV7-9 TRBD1 CASSSPGQGPLEKLFF TGTGCCAGCAGCTCGCCGGGACAGGGTCCGTTAGAAAAACTGTTTTTT
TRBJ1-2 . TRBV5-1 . CASSLAGQDYGYTF TGCGCCAGCAGCTTGGCTGGTCAGGACTATGGCTACACCTTC
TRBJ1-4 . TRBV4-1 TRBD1 CASSQDPGTENEKLFF TGCGCCAGCAGCCAAGATCCCGGGACAGAAAATGAAAAACTGTTTTTT
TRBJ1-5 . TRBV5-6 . CASSLGPGVGNQPQHF TGTGCCAGCAGCTTGGGTCCAGGGGTTGGCAATCAGCCCCAGCATTTT
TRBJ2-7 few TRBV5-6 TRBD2 CASSLVTSGRANYEQYF TGTGCCAGCAGCTTGGTTACTAGCGGGAGGGCCAACTACGAGCAGTACTTC
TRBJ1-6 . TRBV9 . CASSVGSSYNSPLHF TGTGCCAGCAGCGTAGGGAGCTCCTATAATTCACCCCTCCACTTT
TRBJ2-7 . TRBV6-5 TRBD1 CASSSGQGVYEQYF TGTGCCAGCAGCTCGGGACAGGGAGTCTACGAGCAGTACTTC
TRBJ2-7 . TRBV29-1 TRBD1 CSVRTGDHYEQYF TGCAGCGTCCGGACAGGGGATCACTACGAGCAGTACTTC
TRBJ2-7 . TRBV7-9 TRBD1 CASSVYRGYEQYF TGTGCCAGCAGCGTGTACAGGGGCTACGAGCAGTACTTC
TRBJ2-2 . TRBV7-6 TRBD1 CASSPRQGGELFF TGTGCCAGCAGCCCAAGACAGGGAGGGGAGCTGTTTTTT
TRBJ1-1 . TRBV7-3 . CASSPPGSMNTEAFF TGTGCCAGCAGCCCTCCCGGGTCCATGAACACTGAAGCTTTCTTT
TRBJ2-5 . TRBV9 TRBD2 CASSPHSSGQETQYF TGTGCCAGCAGCCCACATTCTAGCGGACAAGAGACCCAGTACTTC
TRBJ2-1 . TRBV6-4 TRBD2 CASSALAGRLYNEQFF TGTGCCAGCAGTGCTCTAGCGGGTCGCCTCTACAATGAGCAGTTCTTC
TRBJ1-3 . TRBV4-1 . CASSQVQTGSGNTIYF TGCGCCAGCAGCCAAGTCCAGACAGGCTCTGGAAACACCATATATTTT
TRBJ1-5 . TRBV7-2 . CASSLTRGQPQHF TGTGCCAGCAGCTTAACCCGAGGCCAGCCCCAGCATTTT
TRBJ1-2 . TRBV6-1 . CASSEKGAFYGYTF TGTGCCAGCAGTGAGAAAGGGGCATTCTATGGCTACACCTTC
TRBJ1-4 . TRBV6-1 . CASSEGGSRDEKLFF TGTGCCAGCAGTGAAGGGGGCAGTCGGGATGAAAAACTGTTTTTT
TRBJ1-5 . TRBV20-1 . CSASREYQPQHF TGCAGTGCTAGTCGGGAGTATCAGCCCCAGCATTTT
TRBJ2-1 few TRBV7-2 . CASSPRQSYNEQFF TGTGCCAGCAGCCCTAGACAGTCGTACAATGAGCAGTTCTTC
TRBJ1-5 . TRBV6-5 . CASRSGLDSNQPQHF TGTGCCAGTAGATCGGGACTTGATAGCAATCAGCCCCAGCATTTT
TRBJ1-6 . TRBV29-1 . CSVSTNYNSPLHF TGCAGCGTTTCGACAAATTATAATTCACCCCTCCACTTT
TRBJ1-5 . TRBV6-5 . CASRPWGDGQPQHF TGTGCCAGCAGGCCGTGGGGGGATGGTCAGCCCCAGCATTTT
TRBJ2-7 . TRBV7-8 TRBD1 CASSWGDRPTYEQYF TGTGCCAGCAGCTGGGGGGACAGGCCAACCTACGAGCAGTACTTC
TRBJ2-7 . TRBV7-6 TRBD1 CASSPGTAKSGEQYF TGTGCCAGCAGCCCCGGGACAGCTAAGTCAGGCGAGCAGTACTTC
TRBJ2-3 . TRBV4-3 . CASSQELLIRGTQYF TGCGCCAGCAGCCAAGAACTTTTGATTAGGGGAACGCAGTATTTT
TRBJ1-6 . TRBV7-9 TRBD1 CASSSQTGINNSPLHF TGTGCCAGCAGCTCTCAGACAGGGATAAATAATTCACCCCTCCACTTT
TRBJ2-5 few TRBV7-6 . CASSRLQGGETQYF TGTGCCAGCAGCCGCCTACAGGGTGGGGAGACCCAGTACTTC
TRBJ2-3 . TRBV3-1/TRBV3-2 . CASSQDGFGGADSTDTQYF TGTGCCAGCAGCCAAGATGGGTTTGGGGGGGCAGATAGCACAGATACGCAGTATTTT
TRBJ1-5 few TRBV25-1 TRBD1 CASSETGAQPQHF TGTGCCAGCAGTGAAACAGGGGCTCAGCCCCAGCATTTT
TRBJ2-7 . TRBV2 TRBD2 CASRETSVGEQYF TGTGCCAGCAGGGAGACTAGCGTGGGCGAGCAGTACTTC
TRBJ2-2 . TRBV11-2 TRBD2 CASSLLAGGPSTGELFF TGTGCCAGCAGCTTACTGGCGGGAGGGCCGAGTACCGGGGAGCTGTTTTTT
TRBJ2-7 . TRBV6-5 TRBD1 CASSYWTGDEQYF TGTGCCAGCAGTTATTGGACAGGGGACGAGCAGTACTTC
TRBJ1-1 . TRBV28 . CASSLKGYTEAFF TGTGCCAGCAGTTTAAAGGGGTACACTGAAGCTTTCTTT